One sample yielded the 15 T cell receptor beta chains listed below, sequenced in a study of T cell responses to AZD1222 COVID-19 vaccine. The protocol was immunoSEQ multiplex PCR, while the TCRdb copy is restricted to in-frame clones and leaves out a portion. In the table there are more than 150,000 clones, about nine tenths of which are singletons. The sequencing used peripheral blood, collected on day 0 of AZD1222 vaccination. All receptors derive from an adult in good health.

This clone was observed once. The chain has TRBV11-2 and TRBJ2-3, with a tentative D call TRBD1 (6 bases). The CDR3 is 17 residues long. Germline assignment: CDR1 SGHAT and CDR2 FQNNGV. V was pared by 2 bases and J by 0 bases, with 15 bases between. The CDR3 is CASSLPPSDRSTDTQYF. The CDR3 nucleotides read TGTGCCAGCAGCTTACCCCCCAGCGACAGGAGCACAGATACGCAGTATTTT.

The chain uses TRBV7-3 and TRBJ2-6; D remains ambiguous. The CDR3 loop spans 13 amino acids. V was cut by 5 bases and J by 2 bases, with 4 bases left in between. Germline V gene data show CDR1 as SGHTA and CDR2 as FQGTGA. CDR3 bases: TGTGCCAGCAGCGTGACTGGGGCCAACGTCCTGACTTTC. This sequence encodes CASSVTGANVLTF.

This chain uses TRBV28 with TRBJ2-1, with TRBD2 identical over 10 bases. The J segment lost 4 bases and the V segment lost 5 bases, leaving 5 bases of the junction unmatched. CDR1 and CDR2 (germline): MDHEN, SYDVKM. There are 15 residues in the CDR3. The CDR3 loop is CASSRGTSVYNEQFF. The CDR3 DNA is TGTGCCAGCAGTCGGGGGACTAGCGTATACAATGAGCAGTTCTTC.

Concerning this clone itself: Distinct nucleotide sequences in the sample also encode this CDR3. The V gene is TRBV6-5, the J gene TRBJ2-3; D ambiguous. Trimming cost V 0 bases and J 2 bases, with 3 bases left between them. CDR1 and CDR2 from the germline V gene are MNHEY and SVGAGI. There are 13 residues in the CDR3. The DNA for the CDR3 is TGTGCCAGCAGTTACTCATCCACAGATACGCAGTATTTT. It translates to CASSYSSTDTQYF.

As to this clone: One end of the junction does not line up with germline, which may come from a read error. The chain uses TRBV7-2 and TRBJ2-7; 7 bases map to TRBD1. Germline CDR1 SGHTA, CDR2 FQGNSA. The CDR3 has 14 residues. CDR3 region: CASTLRGRGYEQYF. CDR3 coding DNA: TGTGCCAGCACCTTAAGGGGCAGGGGGTACGAGCAGTACTTC.

The genes are TRBV12-3 or TRBV12-4 and TRBJ2-2; D remains ambiguous. There are 13 residues in the CDR3. The V end lost 3 bases, the J end lost 4 bases, and 6 bases lay between the germline ends. DNA of the CDR3: TGTGCCAGCAGTTTGTCTAGCACCGGGGAGCTGTTTTTT. Translation gives CASSLSSTGELFF.

The J gene is TRBJ2-5, the V gene TRBV5-1, with D possibly matching TRBD1 (5 bases). This CDR3 contains 13 residues. Deletions cut 0 bases from V and 2 bases from J, with 5 bases between. CDR1 and CDR2 from the germline V gene are SGHRS and YFSETQ. The CDR3 nucleotides read TGCGCCAGCAGCTTGGGACAGCAAGAGACCCAGTACTTC. It encodes CASSLGQQETQYF.

The chain combines TRBV11-3 with TRBJ2-1, with D unresolved. The CDR3 spans 12 residues. Germline V gives CDR1 SGHNT, CDR2 YENEEA. Trimming pared 2 bases from V and 5 bases from J, leaving 4 bases between. The CDR3 DNA sequence: TGTGCCAGCAGCTTAAATGACAATGAGCAGTTCTTC. It is translated as CASSLNDNEQFF.

The chain recombines TRBV3-1 (or the pseudogene TRBV3-2) with TRBJ2-7, with D maybe TRBD1 (6 bases). Germline V CDR1 and CDR2: LGHDT, YNNKEL (reference sequence). The V gene lost 1 base and the J gene lost 7 bases, with 14 bases spanning the gap. CDR3 length: 14 amino acids. The CDR3 spells CASSQGTASSEQYF. In DNA, the CDR3 is TGTGCCAGCAGCCAAGGGACAGCCTCTAGTGAGCAGTACTTC.

The chain joins TRBV10-3 to TRBJ1-3, with a tentative D call TRBD1 (5 bases). The CDR3 is 14 residues long. The germline V gene encodes CDR1 ENHRY and CDR2 SYGVKD. With 6 bases removed from V and 2 bases from J, the gap between germline ends came to 11 bases. This CDR3 is CAISRDETGNTIYF. The CDR3 DNA is TGTGCCATCAGCCGGGACGAGACTGGAAACACCATATATTTT.

The gene calls are TRBV24-1 and TRBJ1-1, with 8 bases identical to TRBD1. The V and J ends lost 5 bases and 3 bases, in that order; junction bases with no gene match: 7. CDR1 KGHDR and CDR2 SFDVKD come from the germline V gene. The CDR3 loop spans 15 amino acids. The CDR3, as DNA: TGTGCCACCAGTGGGTCAGGGGGCAAAGACACTGAAGCTTTCTTT. Residues: CATSGSGGKDTEAFF.

The chain links TRBV5-4 to TRBJ1-3, with 7 bases aligning to TRBD1. CDR1 and CDR2 from the germline V gene are SGHNT and YYREEE (reference sequence). The CDR3 contains 15 residues. The V and J ends lost 4 bases and 1 base, in that order; junction bases with no gene match: 5. The CDR3 sequence is CASSRPGQSGNTIYF. The CDR3 DNA is TGTGCCAGCAGCCGTCCGGGACAGTCTGGAAACACCATATATTTT.

This sequence joins TRBV5-1 and TRBJ2-3, with D maybe TRBD1 (6 bases). The germline V gene encodes CDR1 SGHRS and CDR2 YFSETQ. CDR3 size: 14 residues. V was cut by 0 bases and J by 2 bases, with 7 bases left in between. The CDR3 protein is CASSLGGPTDTQYF. CDR3 bases: TGCGCCAGCAGCTTGGGGGGGCCCACAGATACGCAGTATTTT.

This chain uses TRBV6-1 with TRBJ2-1; D not certain. CDR3 length: 15 residues. V was clipped by 5 bases and J by 0 bases, with 11 bases between them. CDR1 is MNHNS and CDR2 is SASEGT in the germline V gene. The CDR3 loop is CASSPYESSYNEQFF. In DNA form, the CDR3 reads TGTGCCAGCAGTCCCTACGAGAGCTCCTACAATGAGCAGTTCTTC.

V gene TRBV3-1 (or the pseudogene TRBV3-2) combines with J gene TRBJ2-1; 8 bases align to TRBD2. V gave up 7 bases and J gave up 5 bases; unmatched junction bases: 7. The CDR3 is 14 residues long. Germline V lookup: CDR1 LGHDT, CDR2 YNNKEL (reference sequence). DNA of the CDR3: TGTGCCAGCACCATCGGGGGGGGCCACAATGAGCAGTTCTTC. Its protein product is CASTIGGGHNEQFF.